This T cell receptor (beta chain) originates from a study of cytomegalovirus exposure and HLA in healthy donors. For the study at large: In a previous analysis, around 110 million unique TCR beta sequences were found from 150 million to 200 million T cells.

Turning to this clone: Its antigen is currently unknown.

Both 60 Vbeta primers and 13 Jbeta primers went into the PCR. The assay was immunoSEQ multiplex PCR, and TCRdb's table has in-frame clones only and misses some. The sample has roughly 100,000 clones; approximately 80% are singletons. Trimming took off 3 bases at V and 5 bases at J, with 11 bases between the two ends. CDR1 is MDHEN and CDR2 is SYDVKM in the germline V gene. The CDR3 runs to 13 residues. Notes on the study in general: In vitro assays verified that three CMV-associated chains recognized CMV antigens specifically. The authors later linked a missense DCLRE1C variant to TCR beta V- and J-gene trimming.

This TCR was recovered from a male donor in good health and CMV-seropositive. The chain couples TRBV28 to TRBJ2-7; D is unresolved. The sequenced sample consisted of PBMCs. The CDR3 loop reads CASSFPGGHEQYF. DNA of the CDR3: TGTGCCAGCAGTTTCCCGGGTGGTCACGAGCAGTACTTC.